Listed here are 17 T cell receptor beta chains from one sample, sequenced in a study of post-analysis software for immune sequencing data. These receptors' antigens are unknown. Prepared TCR beta cDNA libraries contained unique molecular identifiers. One entry per CDR3 protein, called by TCRdb with MiXCR from the PCR reads. The data show some 260,000 distinct CDR3 sequences, 30% to 45% seen once. Regarding the study as a whole: There were about five TRBV segments more frequent in patients than controls, and TRBV5-6, TRBV5-1 and TRBV20-1 were among them.

The material sequenced was blood. The receptors were sampled from a girl aged 5 to 17 with multiple sclerosis.

The rearrangement joins TRBV6-5 to TRBJ1-2, with 8 bases that match TRBD1. J gave up 3 bases and V 6 bases, and 6 bases lay outside the gene matches. The CDR3 is 14 residues long. Germline V gene lookup returns CDR1 MNHEY and CDR2 SVGAGI. CDR3 bases: TGTGCCAGCAGCCAGGACAGGGTGGACTATGGCTACACCTTC. It translates to CASSQDRVDYGYTF.

This clonotype was picked up a small number of times. It may be a read error: a sequence one base away is much more abundant. The chain uses TRBV20-1 and TRBJ2-5; 9 positions agree with TRBD1. Germline V gives CDR1 DFQATT, CDR2 SNEGSKA (reference sequence). Trimming removed 7 bases from V and 11 bases from J; junction bases left unmatched: 14. The CDR3 has 13 residues. The CDR3 sequence: CSVALQGAGEQYF. In nucleotides, the CDR3 is TGCAGTGTCGCCCTACAGGGGGCGGGAGAGCAGTACTTC.

The V call is TRBV29-1, the J call TRBJ1-2; D ambiguous. Germline-derived CDR1 and CDR2 are SQVTM and ANQGSEA. V shed 2 bases and J shed 4 bases, with 11 bases lying between them. The CDR3 sequence is 13 residues long. The CDR3 sequence: CSVEQRPLYGYTF. CDR3 nucleotides: TGCAGCGTTGAACAGCGCCCCCTCTATGGCTACACCTTC. The full variable domain, completed using reference TRBV29-1 and TRBJ1-2, is SAVISQKPSRDICQRGTSLTIQCQVDSQVTMMFWYRQQPGQSLTLIATANQGSEATYESGFVIDKFPISRPNLTFSTLTVSNMSPEDSSIYLCSVEQRPLYGYTFGSGTRLTVV.

This clonotype was counted once. This clone may be a read error of a much larger clone one base away. The V gene is TRBV11-2, the J gene TRBJ2-2; perhaps D is TRBD1 or TRBD2 (6 bases each). CDR3 length equals 16 residues. Germline-derived CDR1 and CDR2 are SGHAT and FQNNGV. The DNA for the CDR3 is TGTGCCAGCAGCAACCGTGGGGGGCTGTACACCGGGGGGCTGTTTTTT. Its translation: CASSNRGGLYTGGLFF.

This clonotype showed up many times. The rearrangement links TRBV28 to TRBJ2-5; TRBD2 matches 7 bases. The CDR3 sequence is 15 residues long. The V segment lost 4 bases and the J segment 2 bases; nucleotides outside the gene matches: 7. Germline CDR1 MDHEN, CDR2 SYDVKM. The CDR3 loop is CASSSPSGIQETQYF. The CDR3 coding sequence is TGTGCCAGCAGTTCACCTAGCGGTATACAAGAGACCCAGTACTTC.

The chain combines TRBV7-2 with TRBJ1-6; possibly TRBD1 for D (5 bases). Germline CDR1 is SGHTA and CDR2 is FQGNSA. With 5 bases removed from V and 2 bases from J, the gap between germline ends came to 13 bases. The CDR3 consists of 16 residues. The CDR3 nucleotides are TGTGCCAGCAGCGATCGGGACTCCACCTATAATTCACCCCTCCACTTT. This gives the protein CASSDRDSTYNSPLHF.

The chain joins TRBV9 to TRBJ2-3, with 10 bases lining up with TRBD2. Germline CDR1 SGDLS, CDR2 YYNGEE. Trimming removed 0 bases from V and 4 bases from J; junction bases left unmatched: 5. The CDR3 sequence is 16 residues long. As DNA, the CDR3 is TGTGCCAGCAGCGTAGTTGGAGCGGGAGGGCCAGATACGCAGTATTTT. Its translation: CASSVVGAGGPDTQYF.

To note about this clonotype: A read error may explain this, as a much larger clone is one base away. This chain uses TRBV20-1 with TRBJ1-4; 10 bases map to TRBD1. Germline CDR1 DFQATT, CDR2 SNEGSKA (reference sequence). There are 14 residues in the CDR3. CDR3 amino acids: CSAASGTGDEELFF. In nucleotides, the CDR3 is TGCAGTGCCGCTTCCGGGACAGGGGATGAAGAACTGTTTTTT.

This clonotype was recorded at least ten times. The rearrangement links TRBV25-1 to TRBJ2-5; the D is unclear. The CDR3 has 15 amino acids. Deletions cut 3 bases from V and 2 bases from J, with 13 bases between. The germline CDR1 and CDR2 sequences are MGHDK and SYGVNS. The CDR3, as DNA: TGTGCCAGCAGTGATGAATTTATGGTTCAAGAGACCCAGTACTTC. This encodes CASSDEFMVQETQYF.

A word on this clonotype: This sequence may be a read error, since a much larger clone differs from it by one base. This rearrangement joins TRBV12-3 or TRBV12-4 to TRBJ2-1; TRBD2 matches 7 bases. The CDR3 runs 18 residues. As DNA, the CDR3 is TGTGCCAGCAGTTTAACTTGGGAAAGCGGGATGGAAAACAATGGGCAGTTCTTC. It encodes CASSLTWESGMENNGQFF.

This clonotype has just a few counts. The chain employs TRBV6-5 and TRBJ1-1; D might be TRBD1 (6 bases). The CDR3 is made up of 15 amino acids. The V end lost 5 bases, the J end lost 0 bases, and 13 bases lay between the germline ends. Germline-derived CDR1 and CDR2 are MNHEY and SVGAGI. CDR3 sequence: CASSLQDRMNTEAFF. In DNA, the CDR3 is TGTGCCAGCAGTCTCCAAGACAGGATGAACACTGAAGCTTTCTTT.

The CDR3 region is CSARWTSENTGELFF. The CDR3 DNA reads as TGCAGCGCCCGTTGGACTAGCGAAAACACCGGGGAGCTGTTTTTT. This sequence joins TRBV29-1 and TRBJ2-2; 9 bases map to TRBD2. V trimming: 7 bases; J trimming: 2 bases; junction bases outside the gene matches: 8. The CDR3 has 15 amino acids. Looked up from germline, CDR1 is SQVTM and CDR2 is ANQGSEA.

At least ten counts were recorded for this clonotype. The V and J genes are TRBV18 and TRBJ2-3; 7 bases map to TRBD1. The CDR3 extends over 16 amino acids. Germline V CDR1 and CDR2: KGHSH, LQKENI. Trimming took 3 bases from V and 6 from J; bases not matched to a gene: 12. The CDR3 DNA reads as TGTGCCAGCTCACCCCTCCAGGGGGTACTGGTGGATACGCAGTATTTT. Translating it yields CASSPLQGVLVDTQYF.

This clonotype was detected a few times. The chain links TRBV20-1 to TRBJ1-5; a weak D match, TRBD1 (6 bases). Per the germline V gene, CDR1 is DFQATT and CDR2 is SNEGSKA (reference sequence). V was cut by 6 bases and J by 6 bases, with 18 bases left in between. The CDR3 covers 14 residues. CDR3 region: CSASSGEGVQPQHF. CDR3 bases: TGCAGTGCAAGCTCAGGGGAAGGGGTTCAGCCCCAGCATTTT.

This clonotype was seen a few times. A read error is possible here, since a much larger clone lies one base away. The chain couples TRBV6-2 or TRBV6-3 to TRBJ2-1; D call uncertain. The germline V and J ends were trimmed by 0 bases and 7 bases, with 7 bases remaining between them. The CDR3 is 13 amino acids. Germline V CDR1 and CDR2: MNHEY, SVGEGT. The CDR3 reads CASSYSVANEQFF. In DNA, the CDR3 is TGTGCCAGCAGTTACTCGGTCGCTAATGAGCAGTTCTTC.

There are a few counts of this clonotype. The gene calls are TRBV7-9 and TRBJ2-6, with 10 bases lining up with TRBD2. CDR3 length: 20 residues. Germline assignment: CDR1 SEHNR and CDR2 FQNEAQ (reference sequence). Unmatched junction bases numbered 17, after V lost 5 bases and J lost 4 bases. CDR3 in DNA: TGTGCCAGCAGCCCGGTTGCGGCTAGCGGGAGAGCGTTAGGGGCCAACGTCCTGACTTTC. This codes for CASSPVAASGRALGANVLTF.

The rearrangement uses TRBV7-6 and TRBJ2-6; D remains ambiguous. Deletions cut 8 bases from V and 0 bases from J, with 5 bases between. CDR3 length: 13 residues. Germline CDR1 reads SGHVS; CDR2 reads FNYEAQ. This chain's CDR3 is CASAVSGANVLTF. The DNA of the CDR3 is TGTGCCAGCGCGGTCTCTGGGGCCAACGTCCTGACTTTC.